This T cell receptor (beta chain) is from a study of Graves' ophthalmopathy and Graves' hyperthyroidism. As to this clonotype: Its cognate antigen is unknown. A much more abundant neighbour one base away suggests this may be a read error.

Scientists amplified the TCR beta CDR3 regions from RNA transcripts. First-round RT-PCR used HTBI primers; second-round multiplex PCR followed. MiXCR was run by TCRdb on the multiplex PCR reads, yielding one entry per CDR3 protein. The repertoire holds about 1.1 million distinct CDR3 sequences, roughly 35% seen once, with 11% in the top ten. Pregnancy or lactation, uncontrolled infections and other autoimmune diseases were grounds for excluding patients. Diagnosis was based on clinical symptoms, serum thyroxine, TRAb, thyroid ultrasound and orbital computed tomography. Study-level findings and limits: Stable hyperthyroidism and ophthalmopathy were told apart by a 13-signature model, which achieved just over 85% sensitivity and 81.08% specificity. Most expanded clonotypes in thyroid above 0.001 frequency also showed up in blood.

V was cut by 9 bases and J by 8 bases, with 5 bases left in between. CDR1 is LNHDA, CDR2 SQIVND, per germline (reference sequence). This CDR3 region has 10 residues. The TCR comes from an adult man with Graves' hyperthyroidism. The chain joins TRBV19 to TRBJ1-6; unclear D gene. Sequenced material: peripheral blood or thyroid tissue (not recorded which). The CDR3 bases are TGTGCCAGGGGGTATTCACCCCTCCACTTT. Its protein product is CARGYSPLHF.